Here is one TCR beta chain with its context. Participants' reported clinical history set cohort assignment. Two consecutive negative NP/OP PCR tests, clearance, or resolved symptoms defined Cohort 3 recovery. V lost 4 bases and J lost 1, with 10 bases in between. Germline V gene data show CDR1 as SGHDN and CDR2 as FVKESK. The CDR3 covers 14 residues. In the original workflow: Estimated nucleated cell counts came from reference gene primer amplification. The table came from immunoSEQ multiplex PCR; TCRdb's copy has only in-frame clones and leaves some out. The D gene and trimming were derived from the DNA, and the V and J assignments and clone size from that table. There are fewer than 400,000 clones in the sample; approximately 87% occur only once, and approximately 9.3% lies in the top ten. The sample originates from a study of blood T cell repertoires in COVID-19. In the study overall: COVID-19 samples from acute and convalescent phases originated in the United States, Italy and Spain.

The chain employs TRBV14 and TRBJ2-5; D call uncertain. Sequenced material: PBMCs or T cells enriched from blood (not recorded which). This receptor was identified in a woman aged 45-59 years who had recovered from COVID-19. The CDR3 DNA sequence: TGTGCCAGCAGCCTGACTTGGAGCCAAGAGACCCAGTACTTC. Its protein is CASSLTWSQETQYF.